This paragraph covers one T cell receptor beta chain sequence. The CDR3 loop spans 15 amino acids. Trimming took off 5 bases at V and 4 bases at J, with 18 bases between the two ends. Germline V gene sequence: CDR1 SEHNR, CDR2 FQNEAQ (reference sequence). The data were taken from a study of radiotherapy plus CTLA-4 blockade in lung cancer. Libraries were prepared by immunoSEQ multiplex PCR; TCRdb keeps only in-frame clonotypes and omits some of them. Of 90,000 to 130,000 clones in the sample, approximately 77% were seen once. This sequence was found in a human donor with non-small cell lung cancer that progressed on radiotherapy plus ipilimumab. Some clones in this sample may be carry-over from other donors' samples. Sequenced material: peripheral blood, taken from a patient treated with radiotherapy plus ipilimumab. The chain joins TRBV7-9 to TRBJ2-7; tentative D call: TRBD1 (6 bases). The chain's CDR3 is CASSPWQGSRYEQYF. CDR3 coding DNA: TGTGCCAGCAGCCCGTGGCAGGGGTCCCGATACGAGCAGTACTTC.